A single sample is the source of the 21 T cell receptor beta chains below, sequenced in a study of T-cell memory formation after mild COVID-19. TCRdb used MiXCR to reprocess the 5' RACE reads, holding one entry per CDR3 protein. This table has 250,000 to 350,000 distinct CDR3 sequences, approximately 15% appearing once. Source material: PBMCs or a T cell subset sorted from them (not recorded which). Source of these receptors: a man between 18 and 35 years old who had mild COVID-19 (a few samples of this study predate the infection). Cell type and time point are not known.

This sequence joins TRBV11-2 and TRBJ2-2; perhaps TRBD2 as D (5 bases). With 5 bases removed from V and 5 bases from J, the gap between germline ends came to 42 bases. The CDR3 consists of 24 residues. Per the germline V gene, CDR1 is SGHAT and CDR2 is FQNNGV. Here the CDR3 DNA reads TGTGCCAGCAGCCATTACCGAGACGGCTCATGGGAAAGGAGGCTGCTAATGCGGACCGGGGAGCTGTTTTTT. Its translation is CASSHYRDGSWERRLLMRTGELFF.

The chain links TRBV7-2 to TRBJ1-5, with unresolved D. Germline CDR1 reads SGHTA; CDR2 reads FQGNSA. Trimming cost V 3 bases and J 7 bases, with 10 bases left between them. The CDR3 loop spans 13 amino acids. The CDR3 coding sequence is TGTGCCAGCAGCTTGACGGATCTCCAGCCCCAGCATTTT. Residues: CASSLTDLQPQHF.

The genes are TRBV5-1 and TRBJ1-1; the match to TRBD1 covers 7 bases. After removal of 4 bases from V and 5 bases from J, the junction contained 8 bases not matched to a gene. This CDR3 spans 14 amino acids. Germline CDR1 is SGHRS and CDR2 is YFSETQ. In DNA, the CDR3 is TGCGCCAGCAGCCGCGCGACAGGGTTAACTGAAGCTTTCTTT. This codes for CASSRATGLTEAFF. The whole variable domain, remainder taken from reference TRBV5-1 and TRBJ1-1, is KAGVTQTPRYLIKTRGQQVTLSCSPISGHRSVSWYQQTPGQGLQFLFEYFSETQRNKGNFPGRFSGRQFSNSRSEMNVSTLELGDSALYLCASSRATGLTEAFFGQGTRLTVV.

The rearrangement links TRBV7-2 to TRBJ1-2, with 11 positions matching TRBD1. J lost 5 bases, V lost 5 bases, and 4 bases had no gene match. The CDR3 loop spans 14 amino acids. The V gene's germline CDR1 is SGHTA and CDR2 FQGNSA. The CDR3 nucleotides read TGTGCCAGCAGCGGACAGGGGGCCAGGTATGGCTACACCTTC. Protein sequence: CASSGQGARYGYTF.

This rearrangement joins TRBV5-1 to TRBJ1-1, with 10 positions matching TRBD1. The CDR3 length is 16 residues. J was trimmed by 0 bases and V by 4 bases; bases with no gene match: 6. Germline assignment: CDR1 SGHRS and CDR2 YFSETQ. The DNA for the CDR3 is TGCGCCAGCAGCGCCGGGACAGGGGTCTTGAACACTGAAGCTTTCTTT. Amino acid sequence: CASSAGTGVLNTEAFF.

This clonotype has more than one count but fewer than ten. The V and J genes are TRBV13 and TRBJ2-7; D gene unclear. Trimming pared 0 bases from V and 4 bases from J, leaving 10 bases between. The germline V gene has CDR1 PRHDT and CDR2 FYEKMQ (reference sequence). The CDR3 covers 14 residues. CDR3 nucleotide sequence: TGTGCCAGCAGCTTAGGGGCCCTATCGTACGAGCAGTACTTC. Amino acid sequence: CASSLGALSYEQYF.

CDR3 amino acids: CASGPSGGAYEQFF. The CDR3 coding sequence is TGCGCCAGCGGTCCTAGCGGGGGGGCATATGAGCAGTTCTTC. The chain combines TRBV10-2 with TRBJ2-1; 12 nucleotides align to TRBD2. This CDR3 region has 14 residues. Germline V gives CDR1 WSHSY, CDR2 SAAADI. After removal of 8 bases from V and 8 bases from J, the junction contained 7 bases not matched to a gene.

This clonotype was seen a single time. The chain uses TRBV18 and TRBJ1-1; tentative D call: TRBD1 (5 bases). Germline lookup yields CDR1 KGHSH and CDR2 LQKENI. The germline V and J ends were trimmed by 5 bases and 4 bases, with 14 bases remaining between them. The CDR3 totals 14 residues. CDR3 region: CASSSTGYRTEAFF. The CDR3 region has the DNA TGTGCCAGCTCATCAACAGGTTACCGCACTGAAGCTTTCTTT.

This clonotype appeared many times. The CDR3 reads CASSLLGLAFTDTQYF. The CDR3, as DNA: TGTGCCAGCAGCCTCCTCGGACTAGCGTTCACAGATACGCAGTATTTT. The V call is TRBV7-9, the J call TRBJ2-3, with 9 bases that match TRBD2. The CDR3 has 16 residues. In germline, CDR1 is SEHNR, CDR2 FQNEAQ (reference sequence). V lost 5 bases and J lost 2; bases outside the gene matches: 8.

This chain connects TRBV5-6 to TRBJ2-5, with D unresolved. The germline CDR1 and CDR2 sequences are SGHDT and YYEEEE. Trimming stripped 4 bases from V and 1 base from J, with 17 bases between. The CDR3 is made up of 16 amino acids. The CDR3 sequence: CASSRWAVRVQETQYF. DNA of the CDR3: TGTGCCAGCAGCCGGTGGGCTGTCCGGGTCCAAGAGACCCAGTACTTC.

Only a few counts were recorded for this clonotype. V usage is TRBV4-2 and J usage is TRBJ1-4, with 11 bases lining up with TRBD1. Germline V CDR1 and CDR2: LGHNA, YNFKEQ. The ends lost 0 bases at V and 4 bases at J; junction bases unmatched: 1. The CDR3 loop spans 16 amino acids. The CDR3 DNA sequence: TGTGCCAGCAGCCAAGAGGGGACAGGGGGTAATGAAAAACTGTTTTTT. Translation: CASSQEGTGGNEKLFF.

This clonotype was counted only a few times. CDR3 in amino acids: CASSNGQGRGSYNEQFF. The CDR3 DNA reads TGCGCCAGCAGCAACGGACAGGGAAGGGGCTCCTACAATGAGCAGTTCTTC. The chain uses TRBV5-1 and TRBJ2-1, with TRBD1 identical over 8 bases. Unmatched junction bases numbered 9, after V lost 4 bases and J lost 0 bases. The CDR3 sequence is 17 residues long. Germline V CDR1 and CDR2: SGHRS, YFSETQ.

This clonotype was counted only a few times. V gene TRBV7-9 combines with J gene TRBJ1-2, with 8 bases that match TRBD1. The CDR3 spans 13 residues. V was clipped by 5 bases and J by 6 bases; unmatched bases: 5. The germline V gene encodes CDR1 SEHNR and CDR2 FQNEAQ (reference sequence). This CDR3 is CASSAGQGDGYTF. For the CDR3, the DNA is TGTGCCAGCAGCGCAGGACAGGGCGATGGCTACACCTTC.

This clonotype was seen a few times. The CDR3 is CATSGTGYTF. CDR3 DNA: TGTGCCACCTCCGGGACAGGCTACACCTTC. V gene TRBV6-2 or TRBV6-3 combines with J gene TRBJ1-2, with a possible D match to TRBD1 (6 bases). V lost 10 bases and J lost 8, with 11 bases in between. CDR1 and CDR2 from the germline V gene are MNHEY and SVGEGT. The length of the CDR3 is 10 residues.

A few counts support this clonotype. V gene TRBV27 combines with J gene TRBJ1-2, with 8 bases identical to TRBD1. J was trimmed by 13 bases and V by 6 bases; bases with no gene match: 16. The germline CDR1 and CDR2 sequences are MNHEY and SMNVEV (reference sequence). The length of the CDR3 is 14 residues. The CDR3 bases are TGTGCCAGCAGAGCCACCCCCGGCCAGGGGGCCATCACCTTC. As protein: CASRATPGQGAITF.

This clonotype was counted between two and nine times. The chain carries TRBV12-3 or TRBV12-4 and TRBJ2-7; D is perhaps TRBD2 (7 bases). The V end lost 3 bases, the J end lost 4 bases, and 28 bases lay between the germline ends. The CDR3 length is 19 residues. The CDR3 protein is CASSLPRGARGKNLYEQYF. In DNA form, the CDR3 reads TGTGCCAGCAGTTTGCCTCGGGGGGCGAGGGGGAAAAACCTATACGAGCAGTACTTC.

This clonotype has a handful of counts. The V gene is TRBV4-1, the J gene TRBJ1-1; 7 bases match TRBD1. The V gene end was trimmed by 5 bases and the J gene end by 4 bases; junction bases not matched to a gene: 10. CDR3 length: 15 residues. Germline CDR1 MGHRA, CDR2 YSYEKL. CDR3 in DNA: TGCGCCAGCAGCGGAGGGCCAGGGGGGGGCACTGAAGCTTTCTTT. Amino acids: CASSGGPGGGTEAFF.

This clonotype has a handful of counts. The chain couples TRBV14 to TRBJ2-2, with TRBD2 matching over 9 bases. Looked up from germline, CDR1 is SGHDN and CDR2 is FVKESK. V was pared by 6 bases and J by 6 bases, with 5 bases of the junction left unmatched. The CDR3 runs 14 residues. The DNA for the CDR3 is TGTGCCAGCAGGACTAGCGGTATCCCCGGGGAGCTGTTTTTT. This codes for CASRTSGIPGELFF.

This clonotype was recorded at least ten times. The rearrangement links TRBV6-4 to TRBJ1-2; unclear D gene. From germline, CDR1 is MRHNA and CDR2 SNTAGT. The CDR3 sequence is 12 residues long. Trimming took 6 bases from V and 4 from J, leaving 9 bases between them. CDR3 region: CASRHLTYGYTF. The CDR3 bases are TGTGCCAGCAGACACCTGACCTATGGCTACACCTTC.

This clonotype was found a few times. V is TRBV9 and J is TRBJ2-5; 8 nucleotides agree with TRBD1. The CDR3 is 17 amino acids. CDR1 is SGDLS, CDR2 YYNGEE, per germline. The V segment lost 0 bases and the J segment 4 bases; nucleotides outside the gene matches: 11. DNA of the CDR3: TGTGCCAGCAGCGTAGGGTCAGGGGGCTCTGGAGGAGAGACCCAGTACTTC. Its translation is CASSVGSGGSGGETQYF.

In its sample, this clonotype was seen many times. The gene calls are TRBV5-1 and TRBJ2-1, with 11 bases matching TRBD1. This CDR3 is 13 amino acids long. The trim removed 7 bases at V and 7 bases at J, leaving 4 bases unmatched. Germline CDR1 and CDR2: SGHRS and YFSETQ. CDR3 in DNA: TGCGCCAGCCGGACAGGGGGCGCGAATGAGCAGTTCTTC. As protein: CASRTGGANEQFF.